These T cell receptor beta chains were read from a single sample in a study of STAT5B mutations in CD4+ large granular lymphocyte leukemia. Profiled with immunoSEQ multiplex PCR; TCRdb holds only in-frame clones, not every one. The sample consists of approximately 40,000 clones, around 84% of them appearing once. Sample: CD4+ T cells from blood buffy coats. The receptors come from a human donor in good health. The CDR3 runs from the conserved cysteine through the conserved F or W. The order of the fields is clone size, D gene, J gene, V gene, CDR3 protein, CDR3 DNA. A D gene is named only where the DNA matches it firmly. Clone size is stated in some rows and not others, as once, few, many or a class when expanded.

-	TRBD2	TRBJ2-1	TRBV28	CASSFMSGGVYNEQFF	TGTGCCAGCAGTTTTATGTCGGGGGGGGTCTACAATGAGCAGTTCTTC
-	-	TRBJ2-3	TRBV18	CASSPPAGTSTDTQYF	TGTGCCAGCTCACCACCGGCGGGGACTAGCACAGATACGCAGTATTTT
-	-	TRBJ1-5	TRBV15	CATSREGAPIQPQHF	TGTGCCACCAGCAGAGAAGGGGCACCCATTCAGCCCCAGCATTTT
-	TRBD1	TRBJ1-2	TRBV19	CASSTPGTGGNYGYTF	TGTGCCAGTAGTACACCCGGGACAGGGGGCAACTATGGCTACACCTTC
-	TRBD1	TRBJ2-1	TRBV11-2	CASSMDRGGNEQFF	TGTGCCAGCAGCATGGACAGGGGAGGCAATGAGCAGTTCTTC
-	TRBD2	TRBJ2-1	TRBV30	CAWSVGLAGGQTFF	TGTGCCTGGAGTGTGGGACTAGCGGGGGGGCAGACCTTCTTC
few	-	TRBJ1-6	TRBV30	CAWRAGSTLHF	TGTGCCTGGAGGGCGGGGTCAACCCTCCACTTT
-	-	TRBJ1-6	TRBV7-9	CASSLESNSPLHF	TGTGCCAGCAGCTTAGAGAGTAATTCACCCCTCCACTTT
-	-	TRBJ2-3	TRBV21-1	CASSAGEASGITDTQYF	TGTGCCAGCAGCGCCGGGGAGGCTAGCGGGATTACAGATACGCAGTATTTT
-	TRBD1	TRBJ1-1	TRBV10-3	CAIRGTEHPEAFF	TGTGCCATCAGGGGGACAGAACATCCTGAAGCTTTCTTT
-	TRBD2	TRBJ2-3	TRBV6-1	CASSEPAAGSTDTQYF	TGTGCCAGCAGTGAGCCGGCAGCGGGGAGCACAGATACGCAGTATTTT
-	TRBD2	TRBJ2-1	TRBV28	CASSVGGGAIEQFF	TGTGCCAGCAGTGTTGGCGGGGGGGCAATTGAGCAGTTCTTC
-	-	TRBJ2-2	TRBV11-3	CASRGQSNTGELFF	TGTGCCAGCCGGGGGCAGTCGAACACCGGGGAGCTGTTTTTT
-	-	TRBJ1-2	TRBV30	CAWTRPGQRNYGYTF	TGTGCCTGGACCCGCCCCGGACAACGTAACTATGGCTACACCTTC
-	-	TRBJ2-6	TRBV19	CASAFRVGANVLTF	TGTGCCAGTGCCTTCAGGGTTGGGGCCAACGTCCTGACTTTC
-	TRBD2	TRBJ2-3	TRBV7-2	CASSLGVTSGSTDTQYF	TGTGCCAGCAGCTTAGGGGTTACTAGCGGTAGCACAGATACGCAGTATTTT
-	-	TRBJ1-6	TRBV6-6	CASRWDSTSGSPLHF	TGTGCCAGCAGATGGGACTCCACAAGTGGTTCACCCCTCCACTTT
-	-	TRBJ1-4	TRBV28	CASIEARRVGKLFF	TGTGCCAGCATTGAGGCCAGGAGAGTTGGAAAACTGTTTTTT
once	-	TRBJ1-2	TRBV6-5	CASSYLGTTNYGYTF	TGTGCCAGCAGTTATTTGGGGACTACTAACTATGGCTACACCTTC
-	-	TRBJ1-5	TRBV7-3	CASSSDEGQPQHF	TGTGCCAGCAGCTCGGACGAAGGGCAGCCCCAGCATTTT
-	TRBD1	TRBJ1-6	TRBV2	CASSSPGTGANSPLHF	TGTGCCAGCAGTTCTCCCGGGACAGGGGCTAATTCACCCCTCCACTTT
few	-	TRBJ1-5	TRBV18	CASSPSRDQPQHF	TGTGCCAGCTCACCCAGCAGGGATCAGCCCCAGCATTTT
-	TRBD2	TRBJ2-1	TRBV10-1	CASSRSDITGTSGKNEQFF	TGCGCCAGCAGTCGATCGGACATCACAGGGACTAGCGGGAAAAATGAGCAGTTCTTC
-	TRBD1	TRBJ2-2	TRBV2	CAGIPPPDRENTGELFF	TGTGCCGGGATACCCCCCCCCGACAGGGAGAACACCGGGGAGCTGTTTTTT
-	-	TRBJ2-2	TRBV6-6	CASSLTGLTNTGELFF	TGTGCCAGCAGTCTCACAGGACTTACGAACACCGGGGAGCTGTTTTTT
-	-	TRBJ2-1	TRBV30	CATIGVRGDYNEQFF	TGTGCCACGATCGGGGTCAGGGGAGATTACAATGAGCAGTTCTTC
-	-	TRBJ2-3	TRBV13	CASSLGPGKSTDTQYF	TGTGCCAGCAGCTTAGGTCCCGGAAAATCCACAGATACGCAGTATTTT
-	TRBD1	TRBJ2-2	TRBV19	CASSIGGTARTGELFF	TGTGCCAGTAGTATAGGGGGGACAGCTAGAACCGGGGAGCTGTTTTTT
-	-	TRBJ2-1	TRBV7-2	CASSPLVGTYNEQFF	TGTGCCAGCAGCCCTCTGGTGGGGACCTACAATGAGCAGTTCTTC
-	-	TRBJ2-7	TRBV10-2	CASSEVWGVNYEQYF	TGCGCCAGCAGTGAAGTGTGGGGGGTTAACTACGAGCAGTACTTC
-	-	TRBJ1-3	TRBV5-4	CASSVPGQGNTIYF	TGTGCCAGCAGCGTGCCGGGACAAGGAAACACCATATATTTT
-	TRBD2	TRBJ2-1	TRBV7-9	CASSSRLAPGNEQFF	TGTGCCAGCAGCTCCAGACTAGCTCCCGGCAATGAGCAGTTCTTC
once	TRBD1	TRBJ1-1	TRBV6-5	CASSYQTGQTEAFF	TGTGCCAGCAGTTACCAGACAGGGCAAACTGAAGCTTTCTTT
-	-	TRBJ2-1	TRBV7-2	CASSPDYNEQFF	TGTGCCAGCAGCCCCGACTACAATGAGCAGTTCTTC
-	-	TRBJ1-6	TRBV5-1	CASSLVLVGANSPLHF	TGCGCCAGCAGCTTGGTCTTAGTGGGGGCCAATTCACCCCTCCACTTT
-	-	TRBJ2-6	TRBV6-6	CASVGGLAGANVLTF	TGTGCCAGCGTCGGAGGGCTCGCTGGGGCCAACGTCCTGACTTTC
-	TRBD2	TRBJ2-3	TRBV5-4	CASSQSAGGADTQYF	TGTGCCAGCAGCCAGTCCGCGGGGGGTGCAGATACGCAGTATTTT
-	TRBD2	TRBJ2-1	TRBV5-1	CASSLGLAGANEQFF	TGCGCCAGCAGCTTGGGTCTAGCGGGAGCGAATGAGCAGTTCTTC
once	TRBD1	TRBJ1-4	TRBV2	CASSGTGRTNEKLFF	TGTGCCAGCAGTGGGACAGGACGGACTAATGAAAAACTGTTTTTT
-	-	TRBJ1-1	TRBV6-5	CASSARGWGAFF	TGTGCCAGCAGTGCTCGGGGGTGGGGGGCTTTCTTT
-	TRBD1	TRBJ1-1	TRBV7-9	CASSLTQGSSEAFF	TGTGCCAGCAGCTTAACACAGGGGTCCTCTGAAGCTTTCTTT
-	-	TRBJ2-3	TRBV9	CASSVSTDTQYF	TGTGCCAGCAGCGTAAGCACAGATACGCAGTATTTT
-	TRBD1	TRBJ1-1	TRBV9	CASSVTGNAKAFF	TGTGCCAGCAGCGTGACAGGGAACGCTAAAGCTTTCTTT
-	-	TRBJ1-3	TRBV28	CASSLTHKPSGNTIYF	TGTGCCAGCAGTTTAACCCATAAGCCCTCTGGAAACACCATATATTTT
-	-	TRBJ2-7	TRBV18	CASSQGSQPILHYEQYF	TGTGCCAGCTCACAAGGAAGTCAGCCAATTTTACACTACGAGCAGTACTTC
-	TRBD1	TRBJ1-3	TRBV6-5	CASSYGRQGAGNTIYF	TGTGCCAGCAGTTACGGAAGACAGGGGGCTGGAAACACCATATATTTT
-	TRBD2	TRBJ2-7	TRBV2	CASRKGLAGGPWEQYF	TGTGCCAGCAGAAAGGGACTAGCGGGGGGACCTTGGGAGCAGTACTTC
once	-	TRBJ1-5	TRBV4-1	CASSQDSDSSRPQHF	TGCGCCAGCAGCCAAGATAGTGACAGCTCAAGGCCCCAGCATTTT
few	-	TRBJ1-2	TRBV29-1	CSALSVAYYGYTF	TGCAGCGCCCTCTCGGTCGCCTACTATGGCTACACCTTC
-	-	TRBJ2-5	TRBV19	CASSITGIQETQYF	TGTGCCAGTAGCATCACAGGGATCCAAGAGACCCAGTACTTC
-	-	TRBJ1-1	TRBV10-3	CAISESGSPEAFF	TGTGCCATCAGTGAGTCGGGTAGCCCTGAAGCTTTCTTT
-	-	TRBJ2-3	TRBV7-3	CASSWDSSTNTQYF	TGTGCCAGCAGCTGGGACTCTAGCACAAATACGCAGTATTTT
-	-	TRBJ2-6	TRBV18	CASSPERQGANVLTF	TGTGCCAGCTCACCAGAGAGACAAGGGGCCAACGTCCTGACTTTC
-	TRBD2	TRBJ2-3	TRBV19	CASSIWASGNQDTQYF	TGTGCCAGTAGTATTTGGGCTAGCGGGAATCAAGATACGCAGTATTTT
-	-	TRBJ2-3	TRBV28	CASSPHLKGGTDTQYF	TGTGCCAGCAGTCCCCATTTGAAGGGGGGCACAGATACGCAGTATTTT
few	TRBD1	TRBJ1-1	TRBV7-2	CASSRRQGSEAFF	TGTGCCAGCAGCCGAAGACAGGGTAGTGAAGCTTTCTTT
-	TRBD1	TRBJ2-7	TRBV10-3	CAISDSRTGSVEQYF	TGTGCCATCAGTGACTCAAGGACAGGGAGCGTCGAGCAGTACTTC
-	TRBD1	TRBJ2-2	TRBV7-2	CASSYRQGASGELFF	TGTGCCAGCAGCTACCGACAGGGAGCTTCCGGGGAGCTGTTTTTT
once	-	TRBJ2-4	TRBV5-1	CASSLEFGGAKNIQYF	TGCGCCAGCAGCTTGGAATTCGGGGGTGCCAAAAACATTCAGTACTTC
-	-	TRBJ1-6	TRBV28	CASSLAYNSPLHF	TGTGCCAGTAGCTTGGCCTATAATTCACCCCTCCACTTT